Below, 28 T cell receptor beta chains from the same sample are listed, as sequenced in a study of response to subunit inactivated influenza vaccine (dated by TCRdb to 2016 to 2018). Library preparation was by RT-PCR. The sample was run on an Illumina HiSeq 2500. The public reads were run again by TCRdb, first through fastp at Q25 and then through MiXCR, and only productive beta chains were kept. Every entry covers one CDR3 protein and lists the most common genes and DNA from its rows. In this sample the table shows 550,000 to 600,000 distinct CDR3 sequences, about 12% of which occur a single time. Of the sample, about a tenth is held by the ten largest clones. The sample in question was PBMCs from blood, obtained on the day of vaccination. All receptors come from a man aged 50 to 59 who received an inactivated influenza vaccine. Donor details come from another sample of the same person, matched by shared clones.

In this sample, this clonotype turned up a few times. The CDR3 DNA follows: TGTGCCAGCAGCTTAGCTTCAGCAGCAAGCACTGAAGCTTTCTTT. This sequence encodes CASSLASAASTEAFF. The chain combines TRBV7-2 with TRBJ1-1; no definite D call. The CDR3 extends over 15 amino acids. V shed 0 bases and J shed 4 bases, with 12 bases lying between them. Germline V gene lookup returns CDR1 SGHTA and CDR2 FQGNSA.

This clonotype has only a few counts. The chain combines TRBV12-3 or TRBV12-4 with TRBJ2-1; TRBD1 agrees at 7 bases. The CDR3 has 16 amino acids. V gave up 7 bases and J gave up 6 bases; unmatched junction bases: 15. In nucleotides, the CDR3 is TGTGCCAGCACCGTACGCCTAACAGGGGCAAGCAATGAGCAGTTCTTC. Translated, it gives CASTVRLTGASNEQFF.

Ten or more counts support this clonotype. The chain links TRBV27 to TRBJ2-1; 7 bases map to TRBD2. This CDR3 comprises 15 residues. Germline values: CDR1 MNHEY, CDR2 SMNVEV (reference sequence). V lost 2 bases, J lost 4 bases, and 5 bases stayed unmatched. This CDR3 reads CASSLGAGLYNEQFF. The CDR3 DNA reads TGTGCCAGCAGTTTAGGAGCGGGGCTATACAATGAGCAGTTCTTC.

This clonotype was seen repeatedly, ten times or more. The chain combines TRBV7-6 with TRBJ2-5; maybe TRBD2 (5 bases). The CDR3 runs 14 residues. Trimming took 1 base from V and 4 from J, leaving 10 bases between them. Germline V gives CDR1 SGHVS, CDR2 FNYEAQ. Written as DNA, the CDR3 is TGTGCCAGCAGCTTAGTTCCCGAGGGAGAGACCCAGTACTTC. This translates into CASSLVPEGETQYF. The complete variable domain, with remaining parts taken from reference TRBV7-6 and TRBJ2-5, reads GAGVSQSPRYKVTKRGQDVALRCDPISGHVSLYWYRQALGQGPEFLTYFNYEAQQDKSGLPNDRFSAERPEGSISTLTIQRTEQRDSAMYRCASSLVPEGETQYFGPGTRLLVL.

This chain joins TRBV12-3 or TRBV12-4 and TRBJ1-3, with D maybe TRBD1 (6 bases). This CDR3 comprises 15 residues. Trimming removed 4 bases from V and 4 bases from J, with 14 bases in between. CDR3 DNA sequence: TGTGCCAGCAGTTCTGCGGGGGCGCGAGGAAACACCATATATTTT. This translates into CASSSAGARGNTIYF.

This clonotype was observed a handful of times. This sequence joins TRBV25-1 and TRBJ1-2; the D is unclear. Looked up from germline, CDR1 is MGHDK and CDR2 is SYGVNS. Trimming removed 6 bases from V and 1 base from J, with 12 bases in between. This CDR3 is built from 14 residues. The CDR3 protein is CASRPGSGNYGYTF. The CDR3, as DNA: TGTGCCAGCAGACCAGGCTCGGGTAACTATGGCTACACCTTC.

This clonotype was detected only a few times. This chain uses TRBV6-5 with TRBJ2-7; 7 positions agree with TRBD1. Per the germline V gene, CDR1 is MNHEY and CDR2 is SVGAGI. V trimming: 0 bases; J trimming: 2 bases; junction bases outside the gene matches: 4. There are 15 residues in the CDR3. CDR3 region: CASSYSSGTAYEQYF. CDR3 bases: TGTGCCAGCAGTTACTCATCCGGGACAGCCTACGAGCAGTACTTC.

Comments on this clonotype: This may arise from a read error, as a much more abundant clone is one base away. This chain joins TRBV7-2 and TRBJ2-1; D unresolved. In germline, CDR1 is SGHTA, CDR2 FQGNSA. The CDR3 extends over 14 amino acids. CDR3 sequence: CASSLLGFYKEQFF. CDR3 coding DNA: TGTGCCAGCAGCTTATTGGGCTTCTACAAGGAGCAGTTCTTC.

This clonotype has ten or more counts. The chain has TRBV6-2 or TRBV6-3 and TRBJ2-3, with 8 bases aligning to TRBD2. The germline gives CDR1 MNHEY, CDR2 SVGEGT. V lost 4 bases, J lost 4 bases, and 10 bases stayed unmatched. This CDR3 is built from 16 residues. The CDR3 reads CASSFRSGGMADTQYF. The CDR3 region has the DNA TGTGCCAGCAGTTTTCGGAGCGGGGGTATGGCAGATACGCAGTATTTT.

This clonotype was found a few times. V and J are TRBV20-1 and TRBJ2-1; 9 bases line up with TRBD1. The CDR3 has 16 amino acids. Trimming removed 3 bases from V and 4 bases from J; junction bases left unmatched: 10. Looked up from germline, CDR1 is DFQATT and CDR2 is SNEGSKA (reference sequence). The CDR3 reads CSASLHRDRAYNEQFF. CDR3 DNA sequence: TGCAGTGCTAGCCTCCACCGGGACAGGGCTTACAATGAGCAGTTCTTC.

This clonotype was seen a few times. The chain employs TRBV5-1 and TRBJ2-7; 9 bases fit TRBD1. J gave up 2 bases and V 0 bases, and 6 bases lay outside the gene matches. The CDR3 consists of 16 residues. CDR1 is SGHRS, CDR2 YFSETQ, per germline. The DNA of the CDR3 is TGCGCCAGCAGCTTGGTCTCCGGGACAGGGCCCTACGAGCAGTACTTC. Translating gives CASSLVSGTGPYEQYF.

This clonotype occurred a few times. The V and J genes are TRBV6-2 or TRBV6-3 and TRBJ2-3, with no clear D. The length of the CDR3 is 14 residues. V was trimmed by 2 bases and J by 4 bases, leaving 10 bases between them. CDR1 is MNHEY and CDR2 is SVGEGT in the germline V gene. The CDR3: CASSYTAPPDTQYF. For the CDR3, the DNA is TGTGCCAGCAGTTACACCGCCCCGCCAGATACGCAGTATTTT.

This clonotype was observed a handful of times. This chain uses TRBV5-1 with TRBJ2-4; D tentatively fits TRBD1 or TRBD2 (5 bases each). CDR3 length: 14 amino acids. Germline CDR1 is SGHRS and CDR2 is YFSETQ. The germline V and J ends were trimmed by 1 base and 6 bases, with 11 bases remaining between them. The CDR3 DNA is TGCGCCAGCAGCTTGACGGGGCAGGGAAACATTCAGTACTTC. Translated, it gives CASSLTGQGNIQYF.

This rearrangement joins TRBV20-1 to TRBJ2-3; 11 positions agree with TRBD1. This CDR3 contains 15 residues. Looked up from germline, CDR1 is DFQATT and CDR2 is SNEGSKA (reference sequence). Losses at the gene ends were 5 bases for V and 1 base for J; bases not matched to a gene: 5. CDR3 sequence reads: CSAGDRGIGTDTQYF. As DNA, the CDR3 is TGCAGTGCTGGGGACAGGGGGATCGGCACAGATACGCAGTATTTT.

The chain links TRBV5-1 to TRBJ1-3; D is unclear. Trimming pared 1 base from V and 2 bases from J, leaving 7 bases between. Germline assignment: CDR1 SGHRS and CDR2 YFSETQ. CDR3 length: 14 amino acids. The CDR3 spells CASSLSAAGNTIYF. As DNA, the CDR3 is TGCGCCAGCAGCTTGTCGGCAGCTGGAAACACCATATATTTT.

The genes are TRBV12-3 or TRBV12-4 and TRBJ1-3, with D possibly TRBD1 on 6 matching bases. V shed 1 base and J shed 0 bases, with 16 bases lying between them. This CDR3 comprises 18 residues. CDR3 in amino acids: CASSLDWGHRSSGNTIYF. The CDR3 DNA reads as TGTGCCAGCAGTTTAGATTGGGGACACCGGAGCTCTGGAAACACCATATATTTT.

The sample holds many counts of this clonotype. CDR3 loop: CASTLGGRWKFF. In DNA form, the CDR3 reads TGTGCCAGCACCCTGGGGGGGAGGTGGAAGTTCTTC. The chain uses TRBV12-3 or TRBV12-4 and TRBJ2-1; TRBD2 matches at 7 bases. This CDR3 is 12 amino acids long. Losses at the gene ends were 7 bases for V and 14 bases for J; bases not matched to a gene: 11.

This clonotype was observed a few times. J is TRBJ2-1 and V is TRBV30; no reliable D call. V lost 2 bases, J lost 5 bases, and 10 bases lay in between. Germline V CDR1 and CDR2: GTSNPN, SVGIG (reference sequence). CDR3 length: 13 amino acids. The CDR3 here is CAWSPVLHNEQFF. As DNA, the CDR3 is TGTGCCTGGAGTCCCGTCTTGCACAATGAGCAGTTCTTC. Together with reference TRBV30 and TRBJ2-1, the CDR3 gives the full variable domain: SQTIHQWPATLVQPVGSPLSLECTVEGTSNPNLYWYRQAAGRGLQLLFYSVGIGQISSEVPQNLSASRPQDRQFILSSKKLLLSDSGFYLCAWSPVLHNEQFFGPGTRLTVL.

This clonotype turned up a few times. V gene TRBV6-2 or TRBV6-3 combines with J gene TRBJ2-2, with 7 bases matching TRBD1. Germline V gives CDR1 MNHEY, CDR2 SVGEGT. The CDR3 has 13 residues. Trimming removed 6 bases from V and 7 bases from J; junction bases left unmatched: 5. The CDR3 is CASRYNRGGELFF. The CDR3 DNA reads TGTGCCAGCAGATACAACAGGGGCGGGGAGCTGTTTTTT.

Notes on this clonotype: A read error may be the cause here, since a much bigger clone is one base away. The rearrangement joins TRBV28 to TRBJ2-7; D call uncertain. V was trimmed by 3 bases and J by 3 bases, leaving 9 bases between them. The V gene's germline CDR1 is MDHEN and CDR2 SYDVKM. The CDR3 extends over 13 amino acids. The CDR3 DNA is TGTGCCAGCAGTTTGTGCGAAAACTACGAGCAGTACTTC. Protein: CASSLCENYEQYF.

The sample holds a few counts of this clonotype. V is TRBV27 and J is TRBJ2-1; TRBD1 might be the D (6 bases). V gave up 3 bases and J gave up 1 base, with 10 bases separating them. This CDR3 is 15 amino acids long. Germline CDR1 reads MNHEY; CDR2 reads SMNVEV (reference sequence). The CDR3: CASSFGDRSYNEQFF. The CDR3 DNA follows: TGTGCCAGCAGTTTTGGAGACAGGTCCTACAATGAGCAGTTCTTC.

V is TRBV20-1 and J is TRBJ2-2; D is unclear. V was cut by 3 bases and J by 2 bases, with 7 bases left in between. The CDR3 has 13 amino acids. Germline V gives CDR1 DFQATT, CDR2 SNEGSKA (reference sequence). The CDR3 loop reads CSARHANTGELFF. In nucleotides, the CDR3 is TGCAGTGCTAGGCATGCAAACACCGGGGAGCTGTTTTTT.

This clonotype came up a few times. J is TRBJ2-7 and V is TRBV7-2, with unresolved D. The CDR3 is 12 amino acids. Germline values: CDR1 SGHTA, CDR2 FQGNSA. The ends were cut back, 2 bases at V and 6 bases at J, with 8 bases in the middle. The CDR3: CASSLRQAEQYF. CDR3 sequence (DNA): TGTGCCAGCAGCTTAAGGCAGGCCGAGCAGTACTTC.

This clonotype was found many times. This chain uses TRBV29-1 with TRBJ2-1; D gene uncertain. The V gene's germline CDR1 is SQVTM and CDR2 ANQGSEA. With 4 bases removed from V and 7 bases from J, the gap between germline ends came to 5 bases. This CDR3 region has 10 residues. CDR3 sequence reads: CSVGLNEQFF. The CDR3 nucleotides are TGCAGCGTTGGCCTAAATGAGCAGTTCTTC.

This clonotype appeared many times. V gene TRBV29-1 combines with J gene TRBJ2-3, with 9 bases that match TRBD2. Germline V lookup: CDR1 SQVTM, CDR2 ANQGSEA. V was clipped by 2 bases and J by 4 bases; unmatched bases: 7. The CDR3 runs to 15 residues. Written as DNA, the CDR3 is TGCAGCGTTGAAACGGCGGGGGGGCCAGCAGATACGCAGTATTTT. It yields the protein CSVETAGGPADTQYF.

This clonotype was seen a few times. The rearrangement joins TRBV6-1 to TRBJ2-2, with D hard to call. Germline V CDR1 and CDR2: MNHNS, SASEGT. V gave up 1 base and J gave up 6 bases, with 12 bases separating them. The CDR3 is made up of 15 amino acids. The CDR3 reads CASSEVYGSPGELFF. The DNA for the CDR3 is TGTGCCAGCAGTGAAGTTTACGGCTCCCCCGGGGAGCTGTTTTTT.

The genes are TRBV3-1 and TRBJ2-5; 10 nucleotides line up with TRBD1. This CDR3 spans 16 amino acids. J was trimmed by 4 bases and V by 4 bases; bases with no gene match: 9. Germline V lookup: CDR1 LGHDT, CDR2 YNNKEL (reference sequence). The CDR3 DNA is TGTGCCAGCAGCCCAATTGACAGGGGGCGGCGAGAGACCCAGTACTTC. Amino acids: CASSPIDRGRRETQYF.

Only a few counts were recorded for this clonotype. V gene TRBV4-1 combines with J gene TRBJ2-3; D is uncertain. Germline V gene data show CDR1 as MGHRA and CDR2 as YSYEKL. The CDR3 totals 14 residues. The V gene lost 4 bases and the J gene lost 2 bases, with 10 bases spanning the gap. CDR3 DNA: TGCGCCAGCAGCCCCCTGCTAACCACAGATACGCAGTATTTT. Amino acid sequence: CASSPLLTTDTQYF.